The TCR beta chain described here comes from a study of cytomegalovirus exposure and HLA in healthy donors. V lost 3 bases to trimming and J lost 3 bases, with 20 bases between them. Germline CDR1 and CDR2: MDHEN and SYDVKM. This CDR3 is 17 amino acids long. This clone is a singleton in its sample. Here immunoSEQ multiplex PCR was the method, and the copy in TCRdb shows in-frame clones only, minus some. The table shows under 300,000 clones, with around 85% occurring only once. The receptor's source is a woman aged 25 to 45 in good health and CMV-seropositive. The V call is TRBV28, the J call TRBJ2-5; D is ambiguous. The sequenced sample consisted of PBMCs. CDR3 residues: CASSFPTQPGWEETQYF. CDR3 nucleotides: TGTGCCAGCAGTTTCCCCACCCAACCAGGCTGGGAAGAGACCCAGTACTTC.